Reported below is one T cell receptor (beta chain). The antigen this receptor binds is unknown. Nothing much larger sits one base from this clone, and base qualities are not available. TCRbeta CDR3 regions were amplified from genomic DNA using the immunoSEQ Assay, a bias-controlled multiplex PCR. The study's processing was this. The number of nucleated cells in each sample was estimated from the amplification of reference gene primers within the assay. Sequence reads were collapsed and filtered to measure the absolute abundance of every unique TCRbeta CDR3 rearrangement. For each sample, productive Simpson clonality was calculated as the square root of Simpson's diversity index across productive rearrangements. TCRdb obtained this table from immuneACCESS and retained in-frame rearrangements with V and J assigned. These tables miss some clones; where compared with another copy, unresolved V genes account for less than half of the shortfall, and the remainder is unexplained. That table gives V, J and clone size, and the DNA gave D and trimming. The sample includes roughly 260,000 clones, with 87% observed a single time. The ten largest clones represent over 2% of the sample.

This sample was included in a study of blood T cell repertoires in COVID-19 (dated by TCRdb to 2020 to 2022). General notes on the study: The collaborator samples originated in the United States, Italy and Spain and spanned the acute and convalescent phases of COVID-19. HLA class I and class II types, where available, came from metadata supplied by the sample provider rather than from assay-based typing. Sample metadata almost always included a de-identified subject ID, COVID-19 status, age in years and sex. The samples were drawn from two sources: the first 160 participants of the ongoing ImmuneRACE study, and 950 to 1,500 subjects contributed by 6 global collaborators. The repertoires were released in a freely available public database intended as a resource for research on the immune response to SARS-CoV-2. The material from the prospective study consisted of cDNA or gDNA derived from T cells, B-cell-depleted T cells, or PBMCs. Deeply sampled blood TCRbeta repertoires from subjects exposed to, actively infected with, or recovered from COVID-19 were included in the dataset. The paper's findings and limits, for the study overall: Clinical and demographic metadata were provided uncurated, with the amount varying by source and participant.

Collaborating institutions collected whole blood in K2EDTA tubes following their own protocols. For TCRbeta analysis, collaborators shipped samples in one of three forms: frozen whole blood, isolated PBMCs, or DNA extracted from either of those sample types. The source of this sequence is a woman aged 45-65 years with acute or convalescent COVID-19. The sequenced material came from peripheral blood.

The CDR3 protein: CASSLIGAGQPQHF. Here is the DNA: TGTGCCAGCAGTTTAATAGGGGCAGGTCAGCCCCAGCATTTT. The chain is encoded by TRBV28 joined to TRBJ1-5, and perhaps TRBD1 as D gene, on 5 matching bases. V is reduced by 2 bases and J by 6 bases, leaving a spacing of 11 bases between them. Spanning cysteine to phenylalanine, the CDR3 consists of 14 amino acids. The DNA shown is the 42-base CDR3, in frame from base 1. The germline V gene gives CDR1 as MDHEN and CDR2 as SYDVKM.